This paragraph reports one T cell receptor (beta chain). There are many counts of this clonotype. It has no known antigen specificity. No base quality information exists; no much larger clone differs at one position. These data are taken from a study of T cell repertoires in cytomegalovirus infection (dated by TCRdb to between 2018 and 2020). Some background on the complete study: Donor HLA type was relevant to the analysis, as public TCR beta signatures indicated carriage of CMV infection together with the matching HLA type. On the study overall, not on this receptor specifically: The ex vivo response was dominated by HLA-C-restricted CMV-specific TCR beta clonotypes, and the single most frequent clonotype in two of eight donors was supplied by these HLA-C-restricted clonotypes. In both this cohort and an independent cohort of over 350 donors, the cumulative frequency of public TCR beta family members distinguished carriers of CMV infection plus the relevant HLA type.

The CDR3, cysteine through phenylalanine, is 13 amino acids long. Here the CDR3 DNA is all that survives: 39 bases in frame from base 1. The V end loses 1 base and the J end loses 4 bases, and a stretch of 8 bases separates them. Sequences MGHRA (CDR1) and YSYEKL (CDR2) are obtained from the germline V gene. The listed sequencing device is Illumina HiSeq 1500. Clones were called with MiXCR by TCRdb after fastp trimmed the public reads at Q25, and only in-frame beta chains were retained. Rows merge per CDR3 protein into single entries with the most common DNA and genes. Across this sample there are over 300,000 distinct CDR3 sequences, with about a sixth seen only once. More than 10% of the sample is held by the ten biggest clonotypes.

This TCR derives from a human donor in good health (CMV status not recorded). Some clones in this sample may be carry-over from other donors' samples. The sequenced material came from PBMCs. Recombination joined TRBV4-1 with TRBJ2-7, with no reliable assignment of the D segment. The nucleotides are TGCGCCAGCAGCCAAGCTCGAGGATACGAGCAGTACTTC. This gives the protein CASSQARGYEQYF.